The subject of this entry is one T cell receptor beta chain. What it binds is unknown. The use of a sample-barcoded 5' primer and a J-beta primer mix characterized a second PCR of about 6 to 12 cycles. Using its own MiXCR run on the 5' RACE reads, TCRdb lists one record per CDR3 protein. Of over a million distinct CDR3 sequences listed, under 55% are singletons. The data stem from a study of blood T cells in healthy people across ages. V shed 5 bases, J shed 5 bases, and the junction held 6 bases outside the gene matches. The CDR3 loop spans 14 amino acids. Germline CDR1 reads SNHLY; CDR2 reads FYNNEI. The study, taken as a whole, reports: There was a strong correlation between TCR beta diversity and naive T cell percentage.

The sample consisted of blood. The rearrangement joins TRBV2 to TRBJ2-1; 7 nucleotides match TRBD2. This TCR was recovered from a woman aged 55-70 years in good health. This CDR3 reads CASSQSSGHNEQFF. CDR3 nucleotides: TGTGCCAGCAGTCAGTCTAGCGGACACAATGAGCAGTTCTTC.